What follows are 2 T cell receptor beta chains derived from one specimen sequenced in a study of blood T cell repertoires in COVID-19. Here immunoSEQ multiplex PCR was the method, and the copy in TCRdb shows in-frame clones only, minus some. The sample includes a few hundred thousand clones, roughly 90% seen only once; the top ten take around 1.2%. The sample taken for sequencing was peripheral blood. Receptors originate from a man in his forties with acute or convalescent COVID-19.

The rearrangement joins TRBV7-9 to TRBJ2-7, with 7 bases that match TRBD2. This CDR3 has 14 residues. Germline-derived CDR1 and CDR2 are SEHNR and FQNEAQ (reference sequence). V was pared by 10 bases and J by 5 bases, with 14 bases of the junction left unmatched. CDR3 loop: CATWEGQSLHEQYF. DNA of the CDR3: TGTGCCACCTGGGAGGGTCAGAGTCTCCACGAGCAGTACTTC.

This chain uses TRBV11-2 with TRBJ2-7; D gene ambiguous. Germline values: CDR1 SGHAT, CDR2 FQNNGV. The V gene lost 3 bases and the J gene lost 3 bases, with 15 bases spanning the gap. This CDR3 is built from 15 residues. The CDR3 protein is CASSLVSAGIYEQYF. CDR3 nucleotide sequence: TGTGCCAGCAGCTTGGTTTCAGCAGGTATCTACGAGCAGTACTTC.